This TCR beta chain appears in the sequencing data of a study of blood T cell repertoires in COVID-19. Seattle enrolled patients during active infection and tracked them longitudinally. As originally analysed: From reference gene primer amplification, estimates of nucleated cell counts were derived. Produced via immunoSEQ multiplex PCR; TCRdb's table is partial and in-frame only. The V and J calls and clone size are taken from that table; D and trimming were inferred from the DNA. The table has about 94,000 clones, around 75% seen once; the top ten hold approximately 6%. V was clipped by 4 bases and J by 2 bases; unmatched bases: 15. Germline V gene lookup returns CDR1 SGHRS and CDR2 YFSETQ. This CDR3 contains 18 residues.

This TCR was sampled from a man between 65 and 85 years old with COVID-19, enrolled during active disease. The rearrangement uses TRBV5-1 and TRBJ2-1; 7 bases map to TRBD1. Sequenced: peripheral blood. For the CDR3, the DNA is TGCGCCAGCAGCCCCCGCCCGTCGGGACAGAATACCTACAATGAGCAGTTCTTC. As protein: CASSPRPSGQNTYNEQFF. The full variable domain, in which reference TRBV5-1 and TRBJ2-1 provide the parts outside the CDR3, is KAGVTQTPRYLIKTRGQQVTLSCSPISGHRSVSWYQQTPGQGLQFLFEYFSETQRNKGNFPGRFSGRQFSNSRSEMNVSTLELGDSALYLCASSPRPSGQNTYNEQFFGPGTRLTVL.